These 27 T cell receptor beta chains were all obtained from the same sample, sequenced in a study of early T cells in non-severe SARS-CoV-2 infection. TCRdb recomputed calls from the 5' RACE reads with MiXCR, one row per CDR3 protein. Counted here are tens of thousands of distinct CDR3 sequences, roughly 6.6% occurring once; the ten biggest clones make up around 5.1%. The specimen was whole blood. Every receptor here comes from an adult who was a healthcare worker with PCR-confirmed SARS-CoV-2 infection or an uninfected control (not recorded which).

This clonotype was seen only a few times. This sequence joins TRBV5-1 and TRBJ2-6; D is uncertain. The germline V gene encodes CDR1 SGHRS and CDR2 YFSETQ. Trimming cost V 3 bases and J 2 bases, with 6 bases left between them. CDR3 length: 14 amino acids. CDR3 nucleotide sequence: TGCGCCAGCAGCTCATTAACTGGGGCCAACGTCCTGACTTTC. It is translated as CASSSLTGANVLTF.

This clonotype was counted only a few times. The chain combines TRBV4-3 with TRBJ1-1; 8 nucleotides align to TRBD1. The CDR3 is 17 amino acids. CDR1 is LGHNA, CDR2 YSLEER, per germline. V lost 5 bases and J lost 0; bases outside the gene matches: 11. DNA for the CDR3: TGCGCCAGCAGCTCCCAACCCGGGACAGGTCTGAACACTGAAGCTTTCTTT. It specifies CASSSQPGTGLNTEAFF.

This chain connects TRBV7-6 to TRBJ2-3, with D unresolved. The CDR3 runs to 15 residues. The germline V gene encodes CDR1 SGHVS and CDR2 FNYEAQ. V lost 4 bases, J lost 1 base, and 12 bases lay in between. The CDR3 loop is CASSSAPAGTDTQYF. Written as DNA, the CDR3 is TGTGCCAGCAGCTCCGCCCCGGCTGGCACAGATACGCAGTATTTT. Combining the CDR3 with reference TRBV7-6 and TRBJ2-3 gives the whole variable domain GAGVSQSPRYKVTKRGQDVALRCDPISGHVSLYWYRQALGQGPEFLTYFNYEAQQDKSGLPNDRFSAERPEGSISTLTIQRTEQRDSAMYRCASSSAPAGTDTQYFGPGTRLTVL.

The genes are TRBV7-9 and TRBJ1-4; perhaps TRBD1 as D (5 bases). Trimming shortened V by 3 bases and J by 8 bases, and 19 bases separated the two germline ends. The CDR3 sequence is 16 residues long. From germline, CDR1 is SEHNR and CDR2 FQNEAQ (reference sequence). The CDR3 DNA follows: TGTGCCAGCAGCTTTTTCGAACAGGACCGTCGAGAAAAACTGTTTTTT. Translating gives CASSFFEQDRREKLFF.

This clonotype was seen only a few times. The chain links TRBV5-1 to TRBJ2-2; TRBD2 matches 8 bases. V shed 0 bases and J 0 bases; nucleotides not matched to a gene: 1. Germline V lookup: CDR1 SGHRS, CDR2 YFSETQ. There are 16 residues in the CDR3. The CDR3 nucleotides are TGCGCCAGCAGCTTGGGTAGCGGGGCGAACACCGGGGAGCTGTTTTTT. Translation gives CASSLGSGANTGELFF.

By sample share, this clonotype is medium-sized. The chain combines TRBV20-1 with TRBJ1-1; a possible D gene is TRBD1 (6 bases). The germline gives CDR1 DFQATT, CDR2 SNEGSKA (reference sequence). The CDR3 is made up of 12 amino acids. V lost 4 bases to trimming and J lost 3 bases, with 9 bases between them. CDR3 sequence (DNA): TGCAGTGCTAAAAAGGGGGACACTGAAGCTTTCTTT. It is translated as CSAKKGDTEAFF.

This clonotype was counted only a few times. The V call is TRBV12-3 or TRBV12-4, the J call TRBJ2-7; 13 bases are shared with TRBD2. The CDR3 contains 17 residues. The V and J ends lost 7 bases and 1 base, in that order; junction bases with no gene match: 10. The CDR3 protein is CASTPSGLAGTSYEQYF. CDR3 DNA: TGTGCCAGCACCCCTTCGGGACTAGCGGGGACTTCCTACGAGCAGTACTTC.

This chain joins TRBV7-2 and TRBJ1-1, with D unclear. The V gene lost 8 bases and the J gene lost 1 base, with 11 bases spanning the gap. Germline V gives CDR1 SGHTA, CDR2 FQGNSA. The CDR3 covers 13 residues. CDR3 in amino acids: CASSRQSNTEAFF. The CDR3, as DNA: TGTGCCAGCTCCAGACAATCGAACACTGAAGCTTTCTTT. The complete variable domain, with remaining parts taken from reference TRBV7-2 and TRBJ1-1, reads GAGVSQSPSNKVTEKGKDVELRCDPISGHTALYWYRQSLGQGLEFLIYFQGNSAPDKSGLPSDRFSAERTGGSVSTLTIQRTQQEDSAVYLCASSRQSNTEAFFGQGTRLTVV.

This clonotype turned up a few times. V usage is TRBV6-1 and J usage is TRBJ2-5; unclear D gene. CDR3 length equals 17 residues. V was cut by 1 base and J by 0 bases, with 15 bases left in between. Per the germline V gene, CDR1 is MNHNS and CDR2 is SASEGT. In DNA form, the CDR3 reads TGTGCCAGCAGTGAAGGGTCGGGTCCGGGCTACCAAGAGACCCAGTACTTC. It specifies CASSEGSGPGYQETQYF.

In its sample, this clonotype was seen many times. The chain has TRBV29-1 and TRBJ2-3, with D perhaps TRBD1 (5 bases). There are 16 residues in the CDR3. V shed 3 bases and J shed 0 bases, with 16 bases lying between them. The germline gives CDR1 SQVTM, CDR2 ANQGSEA. CDR3 loop: CSVDGAREPSTDTQYF. The CDR3 bases are TGCAGCGTTGATGGGGCTAGGGAACCTAGCACAGATACGCAGTATTTT.

This clonotype was counted at least ten times. V and J are TRBV29-1 and TRBJ2-1; D tentatively fits TRBD1 or TRBD2 (6 bases each). V lost 4 bases, J lost 5 bases, and 12 bases lay in between. CDR1 and CDR2 from the germline V gene are SQVTM and ANQGSEA. There are 13 residues in the CDR3. The CDR3 DNA is TGCAGCGTTGCGGGGGCACCAGACAATGAGCAGTTCTTC. It codes for CSVAGAPDNEQFF.

The chain links TRBV11-2 to TRBJ2-3; D gene uncertain. Germline CDR1 and CDR2: SGHAT and FQNNGV. Trimming cost V 5 bases and J 2 bases, with 11 bases left between them. The CDR3 is 14 amino acids. The CDR3 sequence is CASSTTMTTDTQYF. Here the CDR3 DNA reads TGTGCCAGCAGCACTACAATGACCACAGATACGCAGTATTTT.

Ten or more counts support this clonotype. The chain couples TRBV14 to TRBJ1-1, with D possibly TRBD1 on 5 matching bases. There are 15 residues in the CDR3. Per germline, CDR1 SGHDN and CDR2 FVKESK. The V end lost 2 bases, the J end lost 1 base, and 11 bases lay between the germline ends. The CDR3 loop reads CASSQLDRANTEAFF. CDR3 sequence (DNA): TGTGCCAGCAGCCAATTAGACAGAGCGAACACTGAAGCTTTCTTT.

Ten or more counts support this clonotype. The V gene is TRBV11-2, the J gene TRBJ2-3; D gene uncertain. Germline assignment: CDR1 SGHAT and CDR2 FQNNGV. The CDR3 has 15 residues. The germline V and J ends were trimmed by 5 bases and 4 bases, with 16 bases remaining between them. The CDR3 loop reads CASSPRLSAADTQYF. The CDR3 DNA is TGTGCCAGCAGCCCCAGGTTGAGTGCGGCAGATACGCAGTATTTT.

This clonotype has only a few counts. V and J are TRBV9 and TRBJ2-2, with D unresolved. V was clipped by 4 bases and J by 1 base, with 5 bases between them. Per germline, CDR1 SGDLS and CDR2 YYNGEE. The CDR3 has 13 residues. CDR3 nucleotide sequence: TGTGCCAGCAGCCGCGAGAACACCGGGGAGCTGTTTTTT. Protein: CASSRENTGELFF.

This clonotype was seen at least ten times. J is TRBJ1-2 and V is TRBV6-5, with TRBD1 identical over 7 bases. Germline V lookup: CDR1 MNHEY, CDR2 SVGAGI. Trimming cost V 0 bases and J 4 bases; bases outside gene matches: 5. This CDR3 is built from 15 residues. CDR3 sequence reads: CASSYSDRAFYGYTF. As DNA, the CDR3 is TGTGCCAGCAGTTACTCAGACAGGGCGTTCTATGGCTACACCTTC.

Many counts were recorded for this clonotype. The V gene is TRBV12-3 or TRBV12-4, the J gene TRBJ1-4; possible D gene TRBD1, 6 bases. Trimming pared 2 bases from V and 8 bases from J, leaving 18 bases between. This CDR3 comprises 16 residues. The CDR3, as DNA: TGTGCCAGCAGTTTATCAGTGGGCAGGGGTCGGGAAAAACTGTTTTTT. Translation: CASSLSVGRGREKLFF.

This clonotype has ten or more counts. The V and J genes are TRBV20-1 and TRBJ2-7; weak D call: TRBD2 (5 bases). Trimming removed 2 bases from V and 4 bases from J, with 21 bases in between. Germline V gene lookup returns CDR1 DFQATT and CDR2 SNEGSKA (reference sequence). This CDR3 has 16 amino acids. CDR3: CSARRLRASGRYEQYF. The CDR3, as DNA: TGCAGTGCTAGAAGGCTCCGAGCCAGCGGCAGGTACGAGCAGTACTTC.

This clonotype occurred a few times. This sequence joins TRBV12-3 or TRBV12-4 and TRBJ1-1, with TRBD1 matching 7 bases. J gave up 4 bases and V 6 bases, and 8 bases lay outside the gene matches. The CDR3 has 14 residues. CDR3 bases: TGTGCCAGCAGGCACACAGGGGAGGCCACTGAAGCTTTCTTT. Amino acids: CASRHTGEATEAFF.

The V call is TRBV5-4, the J call TRBJ2-3, with D tentatively TRBD1 (5 bases). Trimming left V 0 bases short and J 14 bases short, with 13 bases between. Germline CDR1 and CDR2: SGHNT and YYREEE (reference sequence). This CDR3 is built from 12 residues. The CDR3 here is CASSLGAGKRYF. Here the CDR3 DNA reads TGTGCCAGCAGCTTGGGTGCAGGGAAAAGGTATTTT.

This clonotype appeared many times. The genes are TRBV7-8 and TRBJ1-4; D uncertain. Germline V gives CDR1 SGHVS, CDR2 FQNEAQ. This CDR3 is 15 amino acids long. V was pared by 5 bases and J by 0 bases, with 10 bases between. The CDR3 protein is CASSTRLTTNEKLFF. As DNA, the CDR3 is TGTGCCAGCAGCACCCGACTAACAACTAATGAAAAACTGTTTTTT.

This clonotype was detected many times. In nucleotides, the CDR3 is TGCAGTGTTGGACAGGGGAGTATTCAGGATACGCAGTATTTT. Its translation is CSVGQGSIQDTQYF. V usage is TRBV20-1 and J usage is TRBJ2-3; 9 bases align to TRBD1. The V segment lost 7 bases and the J segment 6 bases; nucleotides outside the gene matches: 11. The CDR3 extends over 14 amino acids. Germline V CDR1 and CDR2: DFQATT, SNEGSKA (reference sequence).

The chain uses TRBV4-2 and TRBJ1-1, with TRBD1 as a possible D gene (6 bases). From germline, CDR1 is LGHNA and CDR2 YNFKEQ. V lost 0 bases and J 3 bases, leaving 11 bases between the germline ends. The CDR3 loop spans 15 amino acids. The CDR3 bases are TGTGCCAGCAGCCAAGATCATTCAGGGGACACTGAAGCTTTCTTT. Its protein is CASSQDHSGDTEAFF.

The chain uses TRBV6-5 and TRBJ1-4; unclear D gene. Germline lookup yields CDR1 MNHEY and CDR2 SVGAGI. CDR3 length equals 14 residues. V was clipped by 2 bases and J by 7 bases, with 11 bases between them. The CDR3 sequence: CASSYGRSSEKLFF. The CDR3 nucleotides are TGTGCCAGCAGTTACGGACGGAGTAGTGAAAAACTGTTTTTT.

This clonotype has a count of ten or more. The chain uses TRBV7-9 and TRBJ2-2; no reliable D call. Trimming took off 5 bases at V and 1 base at J, with 2 bases between the two ends. Germline CDR1 reads SEHNR; CDR2 reads FQNEAQ (reference sequence). This CDR3 has 12 amino acids. CDR3 nucleotides: TGTGCCAGCAGCCTGAACACCGGGGAGCTGTTTTTT. Protein: CASSLNTGELFF. The variable domain in full, completed from reference TRBV7-9 and TRBJ2-2, reads DTGVSQNPRHKITKRGQNVTFRCDPISEHNRLYWYRQTLGQGPEFLTYFQNEAQLEKSRLLSDRFSAERPKGSFSTLEIQRTEQGDSAMYLCASSLNTGELFFGEGSRLTVL.

This clonotype was picked up many times. This rearrangement joins TRBV5-1 to TRBJ1-6, with 8 positions matching TRBD1. This CDR3 comprises 15 residues. V was clipped by 4 bases and J by 5 bases; unmatched bases: 5. Per the germline V gene, CDR1 is SGHRS and CDR2 is YFSETQ. The CDR3 DNA is TGCGCCAGCAGCATCGGACAGGGCGATAATTCACCCCTCCACTTT. It specifies CASSIGQGDNSPLHF.

The chain recombines TRBV19 with TRBJ2-5, with D possibly matching TRBD1 (6 bases). This CDR3 has 14 amino acids. Germline CDR1 and CDR2: LNHDA and SQIVND (reference sequence). V was trimmed by 2 bases and J by 2 bases, leaving 9 bases between them. The CDR3 protein is CASSINRAQETQYF. For the CDR3, the DNA is TGTGCCAGTAGTATAAACAGGGCACAAGAGACCCAGTACTTC. The full variable domain, rest sourced from reference TRBV19 and TRBJ2-5, is DGGITQSPKYLFRKEGQNVTLSCEQNLNHDAMYWYRQDPGQGLRLIYYSQIVNDFQKGDIAEGYSVSREKKESFPLTVTSAQKNPTAFYLCASSINRAQETQYFGPGTRLLVL.